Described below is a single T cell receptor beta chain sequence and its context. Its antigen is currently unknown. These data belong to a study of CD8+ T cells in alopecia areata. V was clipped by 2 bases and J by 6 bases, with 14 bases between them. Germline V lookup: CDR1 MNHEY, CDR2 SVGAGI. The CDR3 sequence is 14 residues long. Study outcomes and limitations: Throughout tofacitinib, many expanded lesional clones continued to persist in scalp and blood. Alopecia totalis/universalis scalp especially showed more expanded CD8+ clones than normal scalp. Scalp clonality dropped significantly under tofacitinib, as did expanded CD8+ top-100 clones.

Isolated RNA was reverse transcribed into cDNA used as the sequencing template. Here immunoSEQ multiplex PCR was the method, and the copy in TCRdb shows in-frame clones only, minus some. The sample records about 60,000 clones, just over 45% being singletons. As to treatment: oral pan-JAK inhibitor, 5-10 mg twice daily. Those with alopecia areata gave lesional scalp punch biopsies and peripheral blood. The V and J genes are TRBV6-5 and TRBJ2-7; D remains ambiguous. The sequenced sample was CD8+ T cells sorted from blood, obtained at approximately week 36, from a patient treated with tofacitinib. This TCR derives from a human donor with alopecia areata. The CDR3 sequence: CASSYQPLVLEQYF. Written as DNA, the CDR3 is TGTGCCAGCAGTTACCAACCCCTAGTGCTCGAGCAGTACTTC.